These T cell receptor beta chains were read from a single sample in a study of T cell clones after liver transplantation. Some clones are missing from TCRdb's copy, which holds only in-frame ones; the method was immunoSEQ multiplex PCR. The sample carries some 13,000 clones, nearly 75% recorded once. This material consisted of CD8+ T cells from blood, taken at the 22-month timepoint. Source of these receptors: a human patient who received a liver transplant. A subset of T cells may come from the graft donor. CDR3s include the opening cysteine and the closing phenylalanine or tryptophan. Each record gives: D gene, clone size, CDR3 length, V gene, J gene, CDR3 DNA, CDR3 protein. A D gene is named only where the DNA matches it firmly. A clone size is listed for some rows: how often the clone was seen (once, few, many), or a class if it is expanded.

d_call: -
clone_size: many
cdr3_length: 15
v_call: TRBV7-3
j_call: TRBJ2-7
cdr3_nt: TGTGCCAGCAGCCCAAAACCTGCGGGTTACTACGAGCAGTACTTC
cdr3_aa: CASSPKPAGYYEQYF

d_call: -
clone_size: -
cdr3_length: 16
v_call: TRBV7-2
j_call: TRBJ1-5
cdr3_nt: TGTGCCAGCAGCAAACCAGGGGACCACCGCAATCAGCCCCAGCATTTT
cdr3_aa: CASSKPGDHRNQPQHF

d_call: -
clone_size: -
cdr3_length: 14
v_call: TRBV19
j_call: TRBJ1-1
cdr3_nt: TGTGCCAGTAGTATAGTCGCGGGGAACACTGAAGCTTTCTTT
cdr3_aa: CASSIVAGNTEAFF

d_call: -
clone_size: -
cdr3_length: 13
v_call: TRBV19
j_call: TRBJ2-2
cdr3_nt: TGTGCCAGTAGTCTGACTAGCACCGGGGAGCTGTTTTTT
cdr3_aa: CASSLTSTGELFF

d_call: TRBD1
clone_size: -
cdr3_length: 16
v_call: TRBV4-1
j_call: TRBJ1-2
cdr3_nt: TGCGCCAGCAGCCTTAACGACAGGGATAGGAACTATGGCTACACCTTC
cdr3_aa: CASSLNDRDRNYGYTF

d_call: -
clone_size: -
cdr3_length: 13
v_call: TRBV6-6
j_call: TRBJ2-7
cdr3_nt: TGTGCCAGCTCTTTGGGGCGGCTCTACGAGCAGTACTTC
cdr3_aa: CASSLGRLYEQYF

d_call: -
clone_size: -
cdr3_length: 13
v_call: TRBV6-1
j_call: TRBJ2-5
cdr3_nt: TGTGCCAGCAGTGTACAGGGTCCGGAGACCCAGTACTTC
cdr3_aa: CASSVQGPETQYF

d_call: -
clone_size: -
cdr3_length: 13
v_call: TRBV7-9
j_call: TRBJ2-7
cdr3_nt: TGTGCCAGCAGCTCGGCAACCTCCTACGAGCAGTACTTC
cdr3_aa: CASSSATSYEQYF

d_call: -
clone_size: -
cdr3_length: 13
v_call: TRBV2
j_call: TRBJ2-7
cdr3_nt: TGTGCCAGCAGTGGCGACAGAACCTACGAGCAGTACTTC
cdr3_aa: CASSGDRTYEQYF

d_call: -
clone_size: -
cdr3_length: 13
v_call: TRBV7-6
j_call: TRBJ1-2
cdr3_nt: TGTGCCAGCAGCTTAGAACGGGACTATGGCTACACCTTC
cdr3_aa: CASSLERDYGYTF

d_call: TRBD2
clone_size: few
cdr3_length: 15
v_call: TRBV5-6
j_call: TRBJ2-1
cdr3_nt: TGTGCCAGCAGCTGGCTCAGCGGGGCTAGCAATGAGCAGTTCTTC
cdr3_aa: CASSWLSGASNEQFF

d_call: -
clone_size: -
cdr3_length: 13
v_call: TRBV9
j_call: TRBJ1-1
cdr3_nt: TGTGCCAGCAGCGTAGGGACGAGCACTGAAGCTTTCTTT
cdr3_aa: CASSVGTSTEAFF

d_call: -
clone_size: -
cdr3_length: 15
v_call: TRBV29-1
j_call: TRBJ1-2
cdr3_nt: TGCAGCGTTGAAACCAAGGGGGGGTTTCACTATGGCTACACCTTC
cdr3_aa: CSVETKGGFHYGYTF

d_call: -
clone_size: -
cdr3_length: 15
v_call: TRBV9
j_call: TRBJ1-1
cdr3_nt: TGTGCCAGCAGCGTAGAGATGGGGGGCCGGGCTGAAGCTTTCTTT
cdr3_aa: CASSVEMGGRAEAFF

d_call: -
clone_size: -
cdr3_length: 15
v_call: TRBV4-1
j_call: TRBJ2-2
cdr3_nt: TGCGCCAGCAGCCAAGAGCTGGGTGGGACCGGGGAGCTGTTTTTT
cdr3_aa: CASSQELGGTGELFF

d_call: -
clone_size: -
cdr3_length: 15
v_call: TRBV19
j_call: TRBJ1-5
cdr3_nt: TGTGCCAGTAGTATAGTCGCGGACTGGGAACAGCCCCAGCATTTT
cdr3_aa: CASSIVADWEQPQHF

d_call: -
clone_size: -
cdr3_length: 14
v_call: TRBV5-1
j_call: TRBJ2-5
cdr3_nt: TGCGCCAGCAGCATAACTCCGGGGCAAGAGACCCAGTACTTC
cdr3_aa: CASSITPGQETQYF

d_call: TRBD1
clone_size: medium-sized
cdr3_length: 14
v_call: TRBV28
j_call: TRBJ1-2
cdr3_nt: TGTGCCAGCAGCTGGACAGGAGCTAACTATGGCTACACCTTC
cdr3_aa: CASSWTGANYGYTF

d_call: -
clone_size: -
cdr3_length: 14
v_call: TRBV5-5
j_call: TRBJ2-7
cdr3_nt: TGTGCCAGCAGCCCCTACTGGGGGGCCTACGAGCAGTACTTC
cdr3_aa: CASSPYWGAYEQYF

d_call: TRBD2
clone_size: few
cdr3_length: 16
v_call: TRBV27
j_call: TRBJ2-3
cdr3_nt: TGTGCCAGCAGTTTTACTAGCGGGCTTAACACAGATACGCAGTATTTT
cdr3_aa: CASSFTSGLNTDTQYF

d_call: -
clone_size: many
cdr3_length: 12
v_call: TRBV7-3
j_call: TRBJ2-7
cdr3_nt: TGTGCCAGCCCCCTCTTAGGGGACAAGCAGTACTTC
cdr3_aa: CASPLLGDKQYF

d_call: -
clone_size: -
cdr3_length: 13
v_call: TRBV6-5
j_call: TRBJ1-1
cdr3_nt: TGTGCCAGCAGGCAGGGTTTCGGCACTGAAGCTTTCTTT
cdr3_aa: CASRQGFGTEAFF

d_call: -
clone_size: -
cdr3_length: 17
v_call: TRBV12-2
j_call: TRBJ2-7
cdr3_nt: TGTGCAAGTCGCCCCCGCATTCCCGACATGGCCTCCTACGAGCAGTACTTC
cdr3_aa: CASRPRIPDMASYEQYF

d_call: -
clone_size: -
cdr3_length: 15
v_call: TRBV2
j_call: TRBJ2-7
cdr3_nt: TGTGCCAGCTCTAACCTCGACACCCTCTCCTACGAGCAGTACTTC
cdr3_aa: CASSNLDTLSYEQYF

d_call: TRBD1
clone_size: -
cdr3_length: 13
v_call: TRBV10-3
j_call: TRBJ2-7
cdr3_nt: TGTGCCATCAGTCCCGGACAGGCCTACGAGCAGTACTTC
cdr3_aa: CAISPGQAYEQYF

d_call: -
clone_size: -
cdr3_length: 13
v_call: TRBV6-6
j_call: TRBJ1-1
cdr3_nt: TGTGCCAGCAGCACCTCAGGGGACGCTGAAGCTTTCTTT
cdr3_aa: CASSTSGDAEAFF

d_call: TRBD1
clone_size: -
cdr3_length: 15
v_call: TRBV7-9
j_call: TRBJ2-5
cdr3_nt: TGTGCCAGCAGCTCTGACAGGGGGCCTCAAGAGACCCAGTACTTC
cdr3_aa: CASSSDRGPQETQYF

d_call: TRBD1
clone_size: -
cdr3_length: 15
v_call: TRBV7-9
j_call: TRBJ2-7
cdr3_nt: TGTGCCAGCAGCCCTCCGACAGGGGAAGCCTACGAGCAGTACTTC
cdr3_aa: CASSPPTGEAYEQYF

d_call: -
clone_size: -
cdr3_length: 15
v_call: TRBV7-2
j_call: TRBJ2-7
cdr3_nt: TGTGCCAGCAGCCTTCTGGCGGGGACTTGCAACGAGCAGTACTTC
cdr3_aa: CASSLLAGTCNEQYF